These T cell receptor beta chains were read from a single sample in a study of blood T cell repertoires in COVID-19. This table comes from immunoSEQ multiplex PCR, and its TCRdb copy is limited to in-frame clones, with some not included. The sample lists about 240,000 clones, 87% seen once, with 6% to 9% in the top ten. The sample consisted of peripheral blood. The origin of the receptors is a man in his sixties who had recovered from COVID-19. Both conserved end residues are part of each CDR3. D genes are given only for firm matches. Only part of the rows carry a size: once, few, many, or a class if the clone is expanded.

v_call,clone_size,j_call,d_call,cdr3_nt,cdr3_aa
TRBV14,-,TRBJ1-2,TRBD1,TGTGCCAGCAGCAATCAGGGGGCTAACTATGGCTACACCTTC,CASSNQGANYGYTF
TRBV19,-,TRBJ2-5,-,TGTGCCAGTAGTCGACTAGGTCAAGAGACCCAGTACTTC,CASSRLGQETQYF
TRBV19,-,TRBJ1-5,TRBD1,TGTGCCAGTAGTATCGGGACAGGGCCCCAGCCCCAGCATTTT,CASSIGTGPQPQHF
TRBV3-1/TRBV3-2,-,TRBJ1-1,TRBD1,TGTGCCAGCAGCTCCCAACCGGGACAGATGGCCACTGAAGCTTTCTTT,CASSSQPGQMATEAFF
TRBV5-1,-,TRBJ2-7,-,TGCGCCAGCAGCTCAGGGGACCTTTCCTACGAGCAGTACTTC,CASSSGDLSYEQYF
TRBV10-3,-,TRBJ1-5,TRBD1,TGTGCCATCAGTGAGAACAGGGGGGAAGCAAATCAGCCCCAGCATTTT,CAISENRGEANQPQHF
TRBV6-5,once,TRBJ2-2,TRBD1,TGTGCCAGCAGCTCCGGGACAGCGAACACCGGGGAGCTGTTTTTT,CASSSGTANTGELFF
TRBV6-1,-,TRBJ1-6,-,TGTGCCAGCAGTGTAGACAGGAGCTCCTATAATTCACCCCTCCACTTT,CASSVDRSSYNSPLHF
TRBV12-3/TRBV12-4,-,TRBJ2-7,TRBD2,TGTGCCAGCAGACTTAGCGGGGGCGAGCAGTACTTC,CASRLSGGEQYF
TRBV7-8,-,TRBJ2-1,-,TGTGCCAGCAGCTTAGTTGAGGTCGCAAATGAGCAGTTCTTC,CASSLVEVANEQFF
TRBV3-1/TRBV3-2,few,TRBJ1-5,-,TGTGCCAGCAGCCATTTAGATCAGCCCCAGCATTTT,CASSHLDQPQHF
TRBV7-9,few,TRBJ2-7,-,TGTGCCAGCAGCTCCCAGGGATACGAGCAGTACTTC,CASSSQGYEQYF
TRBV3-1/TRBV3-2,once,TRBJ1-3,-,TGTGCCAGCAGCCTCCCTACGGGGACAACTGGAAACACCATATATTTT,CASSLPTGTTGNTIYF
TRBV7-8,-,TRBJ2-1,TRBD1,TGTGCCAGCAGCCCAACACGCGGGGACAGGGGGATAAATGAGCAGTTCTTC,CASSPTRGDRGINEQFF
TRBV15,-,TRBJ2-4,TRBD1,TGTGCCACCAGCAGATCGGGACAGGCGTTTATTCAGTACTTC,CATSRSGQAFIQYF
TRBV18,-,TRBJ2-1,-,TGTGCCAGCTCACCATTTCGGACTCTCAATGAGCAGTTCTTC,CASSPFRTLNEQFF
TRBV27,-,TRBJ2-6,-,TGTGCCAGCAGTATTCCCCGGGAACGCGATTTTAATGGGGCCAACGTCCTGACTTTC,CASSIPRERDFNGANVLTF
TRBV5-1,-,TRBJ1-1,-,TGCGCCAGCAGCTGGGCTGCAGGTACAGGCTACGCTGAAGCTTTCTTT,CASSWAAGTGYAEAFF
TRBV19,few,TRBJ2-1,-,TGTGCCAGTAGTATAGATCTAGTGGGGAGCTCCTACAATGAGCAGTTCTTC,CASSIDLVGSSYNEQFF
TRBV24-1,-,TRBJ2-3,-,TGTGCCACCACCTCTGGCGGGGAGGGCACAGATACGCAGTATTTT,CATTSGGEGTDTQYF
TRBV7-4,once,TRBJ1-2,-,TGTGCCAGCAGCTTAAGACAGCTTATCAGCTACACCTTC,CASSLRQLISYTF
TRBV19,-,TRBJ2-7,TRBD1,TGTGCCAGTAGCAGACTTGACAGGGCAGGTTACGAGCAGTACTTC,CASSRLDRAGYEQYF
TRBV5-1,-,TRBJ1-1,TRBD1,TGCGCCAGCAGCCCGGCGACAGGGGGCACTGAAGCTTTCTTT,CASSPATGGTEAFF
TRBV10-3,once,TRBJ1-1,TRBD1,TGTGCCATCAGTGCGGACAGGGGGCGGGTTGAAGCTTTCTTT,CAISADRGRVEAFF
TRBV6-1,-,TRBJ1-3,-,TGTGCCAGCAGTGAGGGAGGGGTTGGAAACACCATATATTTT,CASSEGGVGNTIYF
TRBV5-1,once,TRBJ2-5,TRBD1,TGCGCCAGCAGCCCAACCCGACAGGGGTCGGGAGAGACCCAGTACTTC,CASSPTRQGSGETQYF
TRBV11-2,once,TRBJ1-4,TRBD1,TGTGCCAGCAGCTTATGGGACAGGGTGTTTTTT,CASSLWDRVFF
TRBV6-5,-,TRBJ1-2,-,TGTGCCACCGGGGCTAACTATGGCTACACCTTC,CATGANYGYTF